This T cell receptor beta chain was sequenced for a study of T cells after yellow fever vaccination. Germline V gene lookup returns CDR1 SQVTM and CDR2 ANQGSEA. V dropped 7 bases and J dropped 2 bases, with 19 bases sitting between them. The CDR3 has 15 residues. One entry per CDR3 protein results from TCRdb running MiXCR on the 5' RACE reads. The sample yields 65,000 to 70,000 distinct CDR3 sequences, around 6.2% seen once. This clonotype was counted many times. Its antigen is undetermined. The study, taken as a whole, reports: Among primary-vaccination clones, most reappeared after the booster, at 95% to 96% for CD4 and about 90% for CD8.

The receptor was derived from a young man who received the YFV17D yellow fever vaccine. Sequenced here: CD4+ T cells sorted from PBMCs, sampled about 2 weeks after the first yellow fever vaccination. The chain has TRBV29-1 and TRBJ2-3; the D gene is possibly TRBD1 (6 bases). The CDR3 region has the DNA TGCAGCGGATCCTGGACAGCCGAGAACACAGATACGCAGTATTTT. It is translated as CSGSWTAENTDTQYF.